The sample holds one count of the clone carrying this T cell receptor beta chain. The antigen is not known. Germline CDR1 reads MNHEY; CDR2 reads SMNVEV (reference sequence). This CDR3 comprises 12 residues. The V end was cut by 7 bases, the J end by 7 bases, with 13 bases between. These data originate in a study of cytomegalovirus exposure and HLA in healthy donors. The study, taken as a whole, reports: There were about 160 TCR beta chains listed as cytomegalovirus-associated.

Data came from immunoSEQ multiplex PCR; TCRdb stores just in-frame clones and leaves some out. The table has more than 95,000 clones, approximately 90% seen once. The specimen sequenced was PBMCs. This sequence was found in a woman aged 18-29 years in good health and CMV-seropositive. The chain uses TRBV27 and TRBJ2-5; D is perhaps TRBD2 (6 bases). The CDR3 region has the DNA TGTGCCAGCATCGAATTGGGGGGGACCCAGTACTTC. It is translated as CASIELGGTQYF.